The rows below give T cell receptor beta chains drawn from one sample of a study of human T cells and chemical hapten exposure. One entry per CDR3 protein, called by TCRdb with MiXCR from the RACE reads. The sample lists around 39,000 distinct CDR3 sequences, 5.5% to 7.5% occurring once. Material: whole blood, obtained in connection with sensitization to the hapten diphenylcyclopropenone (DPC). The receptors stem from a woman aged 25 to 45 with alopecia areata. Some clones in this sample may be carry-over from other donors' samples. CDR3s include the opening cysteine and the closing phenylalanine or tryptophan.

CDR3 | J | V
CASSGGLAGEDTQYF | TRBJ2-3 | TRBV5-1
CASNGGNEKLFF | TRBJ1-4 | TRBV28
CASSLPGSTDTQYF | TRBJ2-3 | TRBV28
CASSYSDRGAYNEQFF | TRBJ2-1 | TRBV6-5
CSVEWLTGSYGEQFF | TRBJ2-1 | TRBV29-1
CSAGGAGVWDTQYF | TRBJ2-3 | TRBV20-1
CASSLRNKNTEAFF | TRBJ1-1 | TRBV5-1
CASSPTPGQEEPQHF | TRBJ1-5 | TRBV18
CASSFGGRSPLHF | TRBJ1-6 | TRBV27
CSPFGLNNEQFF | TRBJ2-1 | TRBV20-1
CASSYAPRATKETQYF | TRBJ2-5 | TRBV6-5
CASTTRADNNEQFF | TRBJ2-1 | TRBV12-3/TRBV12-4
CSASFGGTYEQYF | TRBJ2-7 | TRBV20-1
CASSLVLETQYF | TRBJ2-5 | TRBV5-5
CASSLGGEETQYF | TRBJ2-5 | TRBV5-4
CASSSSYGRWTNEKLFF | TRBJ1-4 | TRBV6-2/TRBV6-3
CASSFSQRGDPNYGYTF | TRBJ1-2 | TRBV12-3/TRBV12-4
CASSLERLTGSGANVLTF | TRBJ2-6 | TRBV5-1
CASSYGRTYEQYF | TRBJ2-7 | TRBV7-8
CSARTTYEQYF | TRBJ2-7 | TRBV20-1
CSVDEGPSNEKLFF | TRBJ1-4 | TRBV29-1
CASSLNRDNQPQHF | TRBJ1-5 | TRBV18
CATRTGPTTTNEKLFF | TRBJ1-4 | TRBV5-1
CASSSIPGPFFDTQYF | TRBJ2-3 | TRBV28
CASSFNRDSSAFF | TRBJ1-1 | TRBV12-3/TRBV12-4
CASSAQALQGTQYF | TRBJ2-5 | TRBV4-1
CASSPDRGFTEAFF | TRBJ1-1 | TRBV27
CASSPFRQGNSPLHF | TRBJ1-6 | TRBV28
CASSLQFSLNQPQHF | TRBJ1-5 | TRBV12-3/TRBV12-4
CASTMGQGLSYEQYF | TRBJ2-7 | TRBV28
CASSQDRGRTEAFF | TRBJ1-1 | TRBV3-1
CASSQDPTTDTQYF | TRBJ2-3 | TRBV3-1
CASSQADNSYNEQFF | TRBJ2-1 | TRBV3-1
CSARDFSRGTETQYF | TRBJ2-5 | TRBV20-1
CASTSSGLGSTDTQYF | TRBJ2-3 | TRBV12-3/TRBV12-4
CASERDRKETQYF | TRBJ2-5 | TRBV28
CASSPTISTDTQYF | TRBJ2-3 | TRBV9
CASSSYLTEAFF | TRBJ1-1 | TRBV6-1
CASLEVGQNEQFF | TRBJ2-1 | TRBV4-1
CATSPGPGYEQYF | TRBJ2-7 | TRBV24-1
CASSPDRKNSPLHF | TRBJ1-6 | TRBV18
CASSVEGEDEQFF | TRBJ2-1 | TRBV9
CATSDSGEKRDGYTF | TRBJ1-2 | TRBV24-1
CASSQGTGKAFF | TRBJ1-1 | TRBV4-1
CASTRTGNVYEQYF | TRBJ2-7 | TRBV6-2/TRBV6-3
CASRRTGSSNGYTF | TRBJ1-2 | TRBV6-2/TRBV6-3
CATTPLGLDTDTQYF | TRBJ2-3 | TRBV6-2/TRBV6-3
CASSPTVYNSPLHF | TRBJ1-6 | TRBV18
CASSVSTETQYF | TRBJ2-5 | TRBV6-1
CASSPLGQGRDAFF | TRBJ1-1 | TRBV2
CASTGTSGGADQETQYF | TRBJ2-5 | TRBV9
CASSLGWDLYEQYF | TRBJ2-7 | TRBV7-2
CSAKRTGDYEQYF | TRBJ2-7 | TRBV20-1
CARGPPCGGRDQPQHF | TRBJ1-5 | TRBV12-3/TRBV12-4
CASSDRGTTGELFF | TRBJ2-2 | TRBV2
CASSQARYEQYF | TRBJ2-7 | TRBV14
CASSLEVWGTDNTEAFF | TRBJ1-1 | TRBV7-9
CASSWGTSGALYNEQFF | TRBJ2-1 | TRBV6-5
CASSYGTIYYEQYF | TRBJ2-7 | TRBV6-2/TRBV6-3